This record concerns one T cell receptor (beta chain) sequence. Its antigen is not known. The sample comes from a study of STAT5B mutations in CD4+ large granular lymphocyte leukemia. General observations from the study: Main leukemic clonotypes were patient-specific, but about 26% appeared at low frequency elsewhere. The CD4+ versus CD8+ T-LGLL clonality difference may reflect limited sample size.

Healthy controls were blood donor buffy coats. The table came from immunoSEQ multiplex PCR; TCRdb's copy has only in-frame clones and leaves some out. The profile covers roughly 34,000 clones, with approximately 82% appearing a single time and roughly 7% taken by the ten largest. The sequenced material came from CD4+ T cells from blood buffy coats. The sequence was collected from a human donor in good health.

The CDR3 sequence: CASTTMDRVSEQYF. CDR3 in DNA: TGTGCCAGCACTACCATGGACAGGGTCTCCGAGCAGTACTTC. V is TRBV2 and J is TRBJ2-7; TRBD1 agrees at 8 bases. The CDR3 has 14 amino acids. Germline CDR1 reads SNHLY; CDR2 reads FYNNEI. The V and J ends lost 7 bases and 6 bases, in that order; junction bases with no gene match: 11.